This paragraph covers one T cell receptor (beta chain) sequence. This receptor's antigen is unknown. Base qualities are missing; no much larger clone stands one base away. The cohort consisted of 650 to 850 healthy bone marrow donors. At the time of sampling, every cohort member was nominally healthy, though immune exposures that went unrecorded were likely present. The donor was CMV seronegative and was included in the group of 352 seronegative cohort members. A peripheral blood sample was provided by each donor, and peripheral blood mononuclear cells were used for TCR beta sequencing. The Qiagen DNeasy Blood Extraction Kit was used to extract genomic DNA from the blood cell samples. The library came from the immunoSEQ multiplex PCR assay. For the multiplex PCR, a mixture combining 60 forward primers for TCR Vbeta segments and 13 reverse primers for TCR Jbeta segments was used. Amplification of the CDR3 region of rearranged TCR beta genes was performed with a multiplex PCR assay on genomic DNA. Amplified TCR beta libraries were sequenced as 87-base-pair reads on the Illumina HiSeq System. The study's processing was this. A later analysis tallied tens of millions of unique TCR beta chains across the 700 or so repertoires, and approximately 11 million of those chains were shared by two or more donors. Raw reads were error-corrected and collapsed into unique sequences with a nearest-neighbor algorithm that merged closely related sequences to remove PCR and sequencing errors. CDR3 sequences were aligned to IMGT reference sequences to assign V, D and J gene segments. Each retained sequence needed at least a six-nucleotide match to both a V gene segment and a J gene segment. Rearrangements were classified as productive when the CDR3 lacked stop codons and remained in frame with V and J, and all other rearrangements were classified as non-productive. Following IMGT convention, CDR3 was defined as the stretch from the second conserved V-encoded cysteine to the conserved J-encoded phenylalanine. The earlier analysis of fewer than 700 of the donors excluded sequences that lacked an unambiguous match to a single V gene segment. An earlier analysis of several hundred of the donors called V segments functional above 56.7% productive rearrangements and segregating when the between-donor standard deviation exceeded 5%. A statistical classification framework was developed to diagnose cytomegalovirus status using the catalog of TCR beta chain sequences. In a later analysis, TCR nucleotide sequences were compared against IMGT/GENE-DB human TR gene sequences so that V and J genes could be assigned. In a later analysis, CDR3 sequences and most-parsimonious VDJ recombination scenarios were assigned using the TCRdist pipeline. In a later analysis, each TCR beta chain was defined by its CDR3 amino acid sequence together with its V-gene family, and reads without a unique V-gene family were excluded. A later analysis removed roughly 590 highly shared, low-generation-probability nucleotide sequences to deal with suspected cross-contamination and a sequencing artifact. A later analysis calculated a clonal expansion index for each public chain from normalized within-repertoire ranks of inferred template counts. A later analysis computed generation probabilities with a VDJ recombination model fitted to out-of-frame rearrangements, and checked the results against IGoR. A later analysis scored TCR-TCR, TCR-HLA and TCR-CMV co-occurrence with hypergeometric tests, applying a repertoire-size bias correction to TCR pairs. In a later analysis, false discovery rates were estimated by permuting HLA or CMV assignments 20 times. In a later analysis, co-occurring TCRs were grouped using DBSCAN, with TCRdist sequence similarity added in when clustering inside HLA-allele-positive subsets. Repertoires with fewer than 30,000 or more than 120,000 public chains were left out of co-occurrence clustering, as were five repertoires with anomalous nucleotide sharing. Here the immuneACCESS table is served through TCRdb, limited to in-frame sequences with V and J called. Missing clones are a known gap in these copies; in checked studies unresolved V genes cover under half, and the rest lacks a known reason. Clonal size and the V and J genes are those of that table, whereas D and trimming came from the DNA. The table for this sample lists over 150,000 clones; about four fifths of them were counted only once. Together, the top ten hold about 4.7% of the sample.

CDR1 is given as SQVTM and CDR2 as ANQGSEA, both from the germline V gene. The CDR3 runs 13 residues from the cysteine to the phenylalanine. Of the read, only the CDR3 DNA is kept; its 39 bases are in frame from base 1. Trimming at the junction amounts to 4 bases on V and 3 bases on J, and the germline ends lie 12 bases apart. The data stem from a study of cytomegalovirus exposure and HLA in healthy donors (dated by TCRdb to about 2017). As for the study more broadly: An earlier analysis of 587 of the donors reported 276 Gb of sequence data and around 110 million unique TCR beta sequences obtained from 150 million to 200 million T cells. A later genetic analysis took genome-wide SNP genotypes for about 55% of the 666 donors and used that subset as a discovery cohort. To decide whether each TCR beta V gene segment behaved as functional or pseudogenic, an earlier analysis of over 500 of the donors relied on high-throughput TCR beta sequencing. In addition to the first cohort of hundreds of subjects, a separate validation cohort of over 90 different subjects was used. The study profiled the T cell repertoires of hundreds of subjects by immunosequencing and related them to cytomegalovirus serostatus. In the later analysis, no new phenotypic data were used to find candidate immune exposures; instead, reliance was placed on TCR beta sequences and their occurrence across donors. Class I and class II HLA loci were covered by the typing at four-digit resolution. Among the roughly 400 genotyped donors, roughly 80% belonged to the genetic ancestry cluster associated with self-reported Caucasian donors. All discovery cohort repertoires had been generated using a single sequencing platform. Because of strong linkage in the cohort, 5 or 6 DR-DQ haplotypes were treated as single units for association and clustering. To predict cytomegalovirus infection status, the study combined high-throughput TCR immunosequencing, statistical association of individual TCRs with disease status, and machine learning. A later analysis re-examined previously published TCR beta repertoires from roughly 650 donors and added high-resolution HLA genotyping to investigate patterns of TCR occurrence. Roughly 300 gigabases of sequencing data and roughly 90 million unique TCR sequences were included in an early release covering 550 to 650 HLA-typed donors. On average, over 200,000 unique TCR beta nucleotide sequences were sequenced per donor among some 420 genotyped donors of the cohort, with roughly 18% of those sequences being non-productive. Donor age, sex, ethnicity and CMV serostatus were collected together with the repertoire data. The study aimed to test whether cataloging public T cell receptors could reveal signatures of past pathogen exposure. Typing coverage differed by locus: A, B, C, DRB1 and DQB1 were typed in roughly 620-630 donors, DQA1 in roughly 500, DPA1 in some 600, and DPB1 in just under 490.

Broader findings and caveats from the paper: Roughly uniform sequencing depth across donors was assumed in presence/absence analyses, although this assumption may not hold. Most TCR sequences were observed very rarely across donors, whereas some public TCRs were present in many individuals. In vitro tests confirmed that three of the cytomegalovirus-associated TCR beta chains recognize cytomegalovirus antigens. The classifier was reported to diagnose cytomegalovirus status with high specificity and sensitivity in both the original cohort and the validation cohort. In a later analysis, the rate of TCR association differed among HLA loci, with DRB1 alleles having the most associated TCRs and HLA-C alleles having the fewest. In this cohort, only TCR beta chains were sequenced, and detectable features were limited by the absence of alpha or paired-chain data. The 87-base-pair reads could not distinguish some IMGT-functional V segments, including TRBV6-2 and TRBV6-3, so those segments were excluded. Because counts were too low, around 18 rarely observed V segments, including chromosome 9 orphons, were left out of the earlier analysis of about 620 of the donors. In a later analysis, several top co-occurrence clusters were reported to appear linked to parvovirus B19, influenza, CMV and Epstein-Barr virus. A cluster of highly shared sequence variants was judged likely to be a technical artifact of the sequencing pipeline. Compared with equally common non-associated chains, HLA-associated TCR beta chains in a later analysis were more clonally expanded and had lower generation probabilities. A further reported finding was that TCR beta sequences accurately predicted the HLA-A and HLA-B alleles for most subjects in the first cohort. At a false discovery rate of 0.05, a later analysis linked about 16,000 TCR beta sequences to specific HLA alleles. A later analysis found that most CMV-associated TCR beta chains appeared HLA-restricted, with HLA associations seemingly driven largely by CMV exposure. Broadly in line with IMGT annotations, most TCR beta V segments showed up in productive rearrangements about 90% or about 30% of the time in an earlier analysis of 587 of the donors. When HLA alleles, especially DR and DQ, strongly co-occurred, TCR associations were difficult to assign to individual alleles. The authors suggested that the approach could potentially be extended to other disease states and immunological phenotypes. Because some donors lacked HLA typing at each locus, the association tests relied only on the typed subset. Immune exposure information for the cohort was limited to CMV serostatus. A later genetic analysis reported fewer N-insertions in productive TCRs among donors in an Asian-associated ancestry cluster than the roughly 650-donor mean. Correlated functional status among segregating V segments might reflect linkage disequilibrium, but an unknown experimental factor could not be ruled out. A later genetic analysis associated a missense DCLRE1C variant with V-gene and J-gene trimming of TCR beta chains, and an independent cohort replicated the association. The study gave a list of about 150 TCR beta chains associated with cytomegalovirus.

Sequenced sample: PBMCs. This clonotype was sampled from a man aged 30 to 39 in good health and CMV-seronegative. Recombination joined TRBV29-1 with TRBJ1-1, with no reliable assignment of the D segment. The DNA sequence is as follows: TGCAGCGTTGTATTTGGAGGAGACACTGAAGCTTTCTTT. Translated, this gives CSVVFGGDTEAFF.